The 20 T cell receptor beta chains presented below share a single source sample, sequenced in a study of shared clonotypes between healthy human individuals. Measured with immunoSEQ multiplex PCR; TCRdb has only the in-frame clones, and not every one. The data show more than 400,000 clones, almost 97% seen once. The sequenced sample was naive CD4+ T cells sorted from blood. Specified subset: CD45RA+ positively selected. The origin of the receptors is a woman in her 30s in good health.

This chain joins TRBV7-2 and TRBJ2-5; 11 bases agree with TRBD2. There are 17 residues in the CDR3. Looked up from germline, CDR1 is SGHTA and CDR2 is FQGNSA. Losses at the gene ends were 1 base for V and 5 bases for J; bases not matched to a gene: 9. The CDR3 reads CASSLGLAGGPWETQYF. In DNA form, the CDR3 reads TGTGCCAGCAGCTTAGGGCTAGCGGGAGGTCCTTGGGAGACCCAGTACTTC.

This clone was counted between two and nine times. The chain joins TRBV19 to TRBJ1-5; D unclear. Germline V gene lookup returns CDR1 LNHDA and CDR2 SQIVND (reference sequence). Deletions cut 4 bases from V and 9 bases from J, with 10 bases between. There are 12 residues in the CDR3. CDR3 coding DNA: TGTGCCAGTAGTAACAACCAAGGGCCCCAGCATTTT. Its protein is CASSNNQGPQHF.

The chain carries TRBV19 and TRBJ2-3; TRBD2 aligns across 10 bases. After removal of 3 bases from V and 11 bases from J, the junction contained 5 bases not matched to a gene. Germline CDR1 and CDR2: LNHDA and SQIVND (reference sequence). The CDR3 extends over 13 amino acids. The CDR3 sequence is CASSIPSGSVQYF. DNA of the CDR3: TGTGCCAGTAGTATCCCTAGCGGGAGTGTGCAGTATTTT.

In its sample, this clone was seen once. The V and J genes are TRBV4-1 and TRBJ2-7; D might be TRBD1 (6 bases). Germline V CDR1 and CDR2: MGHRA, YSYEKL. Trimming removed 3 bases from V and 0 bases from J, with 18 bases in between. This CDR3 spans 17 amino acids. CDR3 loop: CASSHASPQGSSYEQYF. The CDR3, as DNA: TGCGCCAGCAGCCATGCCAGCCCCCAGGGGAGCTCCTACGAGCAGTACTTC.

The CDR3 reads CASTLDRASYWETQYF. In DNA, the CDR3 is TGTGCCAGCACCCTAGACAGGGCCTCCTATTGGGAGACCCAGTACTTC. The rearrangement uses TRBV7-8 and TRBJ2-5; the match to TRBD1 covers 7 bases. The length of the CDR3 is 16 residues. CDR1 and CDR2 (germline): SGHVS, FQNEAQ. V lost 7 bases to trimming and J lost 5 bases; unmatched junction nucleotides: 16.

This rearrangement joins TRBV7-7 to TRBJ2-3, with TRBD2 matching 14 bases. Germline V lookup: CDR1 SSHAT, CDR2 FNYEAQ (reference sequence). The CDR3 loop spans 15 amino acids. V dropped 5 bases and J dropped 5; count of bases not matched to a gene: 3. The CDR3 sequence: CASSGGLAGGDTQYF. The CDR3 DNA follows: TGTGCCAGCAGCGGCGGACTAGCGGGAGGAGATACGCAGTATTTT.

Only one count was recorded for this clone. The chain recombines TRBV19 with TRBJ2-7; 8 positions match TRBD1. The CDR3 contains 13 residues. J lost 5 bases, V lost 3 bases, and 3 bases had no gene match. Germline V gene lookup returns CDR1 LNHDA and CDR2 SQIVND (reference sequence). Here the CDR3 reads CASSIDRGNEQYF. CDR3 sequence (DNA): TGTGCCAGTAGTATTGACAGGGGCAACGAGCAGTACTTC.

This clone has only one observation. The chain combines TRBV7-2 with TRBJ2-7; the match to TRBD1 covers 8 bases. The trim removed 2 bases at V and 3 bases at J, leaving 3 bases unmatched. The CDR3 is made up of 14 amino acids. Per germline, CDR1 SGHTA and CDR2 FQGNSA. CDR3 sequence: CASSLQGAFYEQYF. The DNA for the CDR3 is TGTGCCAGCAGCTTACAGGGGGCTTTCTACGAGCAGTACTTC.

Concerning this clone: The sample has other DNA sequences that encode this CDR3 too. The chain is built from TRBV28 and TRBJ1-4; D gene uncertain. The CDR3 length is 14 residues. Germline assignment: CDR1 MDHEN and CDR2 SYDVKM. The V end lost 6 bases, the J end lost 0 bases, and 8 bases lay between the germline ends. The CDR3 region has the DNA TGTGCCAGCAGCCTTGGGGCAACTAATGAAAAACTGTTTTTT. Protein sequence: CASSLGATNEKLFF. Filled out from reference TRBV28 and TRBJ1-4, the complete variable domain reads DVKVTQSSRYLVKRTGEKVFLECVQDMDHENMFWYRQDPGLGLRLIYFSYDVKMKEKGDIPEGYSVSREKKERFSLILESASTNQTSMYLCASSLGATNEKLFFGSGTQLSVL.

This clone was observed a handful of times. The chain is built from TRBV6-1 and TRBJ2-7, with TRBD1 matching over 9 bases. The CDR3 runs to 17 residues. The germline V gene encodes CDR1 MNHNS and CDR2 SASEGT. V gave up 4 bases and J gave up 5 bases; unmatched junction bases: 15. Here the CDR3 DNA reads TGTGCCAGCAGTGGAAACACTCTTGGACAGGGGCCCCACGAGCAGTACTTC. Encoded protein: CASSGNTLGQGPHEQYF.

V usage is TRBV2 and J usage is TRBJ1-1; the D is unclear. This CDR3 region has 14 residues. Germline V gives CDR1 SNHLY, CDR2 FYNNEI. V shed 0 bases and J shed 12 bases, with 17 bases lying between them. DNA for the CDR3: TGTGCCAGCAGTGAAGCCGCCATAGAATTGAGAACTTTCTTT. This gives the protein CASSEAAIELRTFF.

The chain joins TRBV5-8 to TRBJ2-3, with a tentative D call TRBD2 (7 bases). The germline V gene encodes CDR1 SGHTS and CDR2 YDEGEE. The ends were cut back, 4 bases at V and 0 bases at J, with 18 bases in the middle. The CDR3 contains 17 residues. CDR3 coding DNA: TGTGCCAGCAGCCTCGGGGGGACATCGACTAGCACAGATACGCAGTATTTT. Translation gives CASSLGGTSTSTDTQYF.

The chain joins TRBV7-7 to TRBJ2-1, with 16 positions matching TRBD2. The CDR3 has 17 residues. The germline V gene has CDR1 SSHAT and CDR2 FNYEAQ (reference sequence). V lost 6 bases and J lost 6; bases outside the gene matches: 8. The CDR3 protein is CASRTGTSGRALNEQFF. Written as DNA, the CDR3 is TGTGCCAGCAGAACCGGGACTAGCGGGAGGGCCCTCAATGAGCAGTTCTTC. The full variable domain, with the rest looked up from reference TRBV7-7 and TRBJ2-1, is GAGVSQSPRYKVTKRGQDVTLRCDPISSHATLYWYQQALGQGPEFLTYFNYEAQPDKSGLPSDRFSAERPEGSISTLTIQRTEQRDSAMYRCASRTGTSGRALNEQFFGPGTRLTVL.

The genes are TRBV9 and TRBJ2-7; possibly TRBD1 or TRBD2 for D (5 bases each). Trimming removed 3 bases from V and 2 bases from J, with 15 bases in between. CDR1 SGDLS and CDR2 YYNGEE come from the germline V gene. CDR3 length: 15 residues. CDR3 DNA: TGTGCCAGCAGCGCGGGGCCCACACAAACCTACGAGCAGTACTTC. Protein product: CASSAGPTQTYEQYF. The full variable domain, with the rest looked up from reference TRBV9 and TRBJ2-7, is DSGVTQTPKHLITATGQRVTLRCSPRSGDLSVYWYQQSLDQGLQFLIQYYNGEERAKGNILERFSAQQFPDLHSELNLSSLELGDSALYFCASSAGPTQTYEQYFGPGTRLTVT.

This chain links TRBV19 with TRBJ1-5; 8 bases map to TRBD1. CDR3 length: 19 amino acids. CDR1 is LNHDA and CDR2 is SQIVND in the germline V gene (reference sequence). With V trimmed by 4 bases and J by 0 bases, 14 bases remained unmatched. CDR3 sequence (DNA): TGTGCCAGTAGTAGAACGGGGACAGGCGGCTCTTATAGCAATCAGCCCCAGCATTTT. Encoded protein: CASSRTGTGGSYSNQPQHF.

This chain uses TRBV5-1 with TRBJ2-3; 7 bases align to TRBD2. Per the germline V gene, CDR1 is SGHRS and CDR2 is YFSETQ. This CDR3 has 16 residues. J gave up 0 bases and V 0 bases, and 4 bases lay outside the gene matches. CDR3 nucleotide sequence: TGCGCCAGCAGCTTGGGGGTAGCGGGCAGCACAGATACGCAGTATTTT. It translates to CASSLGVAGSTDTQYF.

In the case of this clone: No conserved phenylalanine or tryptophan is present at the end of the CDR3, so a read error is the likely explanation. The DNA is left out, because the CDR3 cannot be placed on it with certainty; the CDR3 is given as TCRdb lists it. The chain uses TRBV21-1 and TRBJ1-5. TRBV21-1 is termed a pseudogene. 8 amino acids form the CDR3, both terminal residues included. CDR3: CASSKGHG.

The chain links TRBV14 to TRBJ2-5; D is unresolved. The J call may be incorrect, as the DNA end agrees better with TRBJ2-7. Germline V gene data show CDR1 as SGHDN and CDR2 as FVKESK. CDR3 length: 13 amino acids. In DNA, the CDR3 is TGTGCCAGCAGCCAAGGTGGGGTCCACGAGCAGTACTTC. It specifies CASSQGGVHEQYF.

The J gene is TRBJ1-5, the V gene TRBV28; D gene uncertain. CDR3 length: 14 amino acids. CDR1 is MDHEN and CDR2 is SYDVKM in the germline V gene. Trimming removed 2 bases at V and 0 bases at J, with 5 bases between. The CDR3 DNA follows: TGTGCCAGCAGTTTAGTATATAGCAATCAGCCCCAGCATTTT. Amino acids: CASSLVYSNQPQHF.

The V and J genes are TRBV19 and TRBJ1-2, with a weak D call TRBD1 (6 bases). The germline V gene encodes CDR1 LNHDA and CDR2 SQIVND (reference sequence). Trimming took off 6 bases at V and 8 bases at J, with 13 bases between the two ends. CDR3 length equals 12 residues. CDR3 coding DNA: TGTGCCAGTAGGCCGGGGACACGAGGCTACACCTTC. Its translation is CASRPGTRGYTF.